This TCR beta chain originates from a study of shared clonotypes between healthy human individuals. Study-level background: Used for every donor were three CD4 naive, three CD4 memory, two CD8 naive and one CD8 memory plate.

None of the donors, who were healthy HIV-negative adults, had recently had acute infections or vaccinations. Repertoires were generated with immunoSEQ multiplex PCR, while TCRdb's copy carries only in-frame clones and drops some. The table has about 1.5 million clones, 95% to 99% seen once. This clone showed up just once. V lost 7 bases and J lost 4; bases outside the gene matches: 9. The CDR3 is 15 amino acids. Germline V gene lookup returns CDR1 MDHEN and CDR2 SYDVKM. The TCR was taken from a young man in good health. The rearrangement uses TRBV28 and TRBJ1-3; TRBD1 matches 8 bases. The sample was naive CD4+ T cells sorted from blood. Subset given: CD45RA+ positively selected. CDR3 coding DNA: TGTGCCAGCATACCTCCTCAGGGGGCAGGAAACACCATATATTTT. Translated: CASIPPQGAGNTIYF. The whole variable domain, remainder taken from reference TRBV28 and TRBJ1-3, is DVKVTQSSRYLVKRTGEKVFLECVQDMDHENMFWYRQDPGLGLRLIYFSYDVKMKEKGDIPEGYSVSREKKERFSLILESASTNQTSMYLCASIPPQGAGNTIYFGEGSWLTVV.